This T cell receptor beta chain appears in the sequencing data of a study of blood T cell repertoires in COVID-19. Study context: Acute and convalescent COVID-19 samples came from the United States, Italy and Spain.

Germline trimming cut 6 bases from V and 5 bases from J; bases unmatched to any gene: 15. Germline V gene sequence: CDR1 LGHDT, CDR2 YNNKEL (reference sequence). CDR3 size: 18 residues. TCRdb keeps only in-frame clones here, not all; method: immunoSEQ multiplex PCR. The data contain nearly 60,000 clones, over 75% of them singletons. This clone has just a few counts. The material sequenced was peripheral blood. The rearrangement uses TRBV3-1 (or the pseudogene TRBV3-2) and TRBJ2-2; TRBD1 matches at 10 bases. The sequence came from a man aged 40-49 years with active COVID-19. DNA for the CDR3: TGTGCCAGCAGGCTCACCCGTTGGGGGACAGGGGCAACCGGGGAGCTGTTTTTT. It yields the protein CASRLTRWGTGATGELFF.